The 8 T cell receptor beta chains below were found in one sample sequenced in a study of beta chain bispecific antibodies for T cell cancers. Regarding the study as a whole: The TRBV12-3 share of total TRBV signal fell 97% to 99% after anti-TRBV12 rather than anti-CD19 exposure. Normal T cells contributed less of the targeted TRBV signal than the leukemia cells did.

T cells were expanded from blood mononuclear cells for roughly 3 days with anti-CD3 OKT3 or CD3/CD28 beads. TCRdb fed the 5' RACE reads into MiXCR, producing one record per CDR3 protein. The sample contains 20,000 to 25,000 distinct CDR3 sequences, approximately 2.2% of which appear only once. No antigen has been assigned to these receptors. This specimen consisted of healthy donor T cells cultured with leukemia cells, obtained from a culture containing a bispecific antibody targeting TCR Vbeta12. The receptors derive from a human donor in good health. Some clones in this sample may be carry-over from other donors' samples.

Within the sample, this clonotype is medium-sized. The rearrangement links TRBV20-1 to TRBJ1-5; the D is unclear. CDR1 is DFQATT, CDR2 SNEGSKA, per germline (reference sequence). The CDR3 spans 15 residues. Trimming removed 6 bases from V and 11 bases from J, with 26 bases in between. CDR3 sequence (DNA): TGCAGTGCCCGACGAGGAACGACGGGTGTCAGGACCCAGCATTTT. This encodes CSARRGTTGVRTQHF.

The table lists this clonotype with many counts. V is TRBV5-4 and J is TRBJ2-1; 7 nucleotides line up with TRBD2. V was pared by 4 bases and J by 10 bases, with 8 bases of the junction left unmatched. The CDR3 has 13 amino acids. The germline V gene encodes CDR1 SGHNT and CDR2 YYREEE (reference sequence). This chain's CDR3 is CASSPWSGVEQFF. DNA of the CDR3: TGTGCCAGCAGCCCTTGGAGCGGGGTAGAGCAGTTCTTC. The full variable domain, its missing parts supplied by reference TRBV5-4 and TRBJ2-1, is ETGVTQSPTHLIKTRGQQVTLRCSSQSGHNTVSWYQQALGQGPQFIFQYYREEENGRGNFPPRFSGLQFPNYSSELNVNALELDDSALYLCASSPWSGVEQFFGPGTRLTVL.

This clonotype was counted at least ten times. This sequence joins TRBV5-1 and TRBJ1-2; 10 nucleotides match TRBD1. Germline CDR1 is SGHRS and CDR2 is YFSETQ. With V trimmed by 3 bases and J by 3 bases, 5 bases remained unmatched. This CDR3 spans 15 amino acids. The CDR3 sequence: CASSSLDRGHYGYTF. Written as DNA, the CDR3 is TGCGCCAGCAGCTCCCTCGACAGGGGGCACTATGGCTACACCTTC.

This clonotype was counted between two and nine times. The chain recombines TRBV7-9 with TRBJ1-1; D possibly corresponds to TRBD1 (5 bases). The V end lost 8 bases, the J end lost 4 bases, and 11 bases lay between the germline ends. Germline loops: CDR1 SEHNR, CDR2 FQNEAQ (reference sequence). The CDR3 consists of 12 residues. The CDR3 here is CASLRQGTEAFF. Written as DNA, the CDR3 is TGTGCCAGCTTACGTCAGGGCACTGAAGCTTTCTTT. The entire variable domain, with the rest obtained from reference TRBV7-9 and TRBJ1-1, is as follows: DTGVSQNPRHKITKRGQNVTFRCDPISEHNRLYWYRQTLGQGPEFLTYFQNEAQLEKSRLLSDRFSAERPKGSFSTLEIQRTEQGDSAMYLCASLRQGTEAFFGQGTRLTVV.

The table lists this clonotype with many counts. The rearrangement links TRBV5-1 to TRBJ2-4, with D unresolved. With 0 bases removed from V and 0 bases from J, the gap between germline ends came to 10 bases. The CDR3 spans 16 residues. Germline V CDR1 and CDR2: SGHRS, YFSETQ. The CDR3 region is CASSLGESLAKNIQYF. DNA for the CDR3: TGCGCCAGCAGCTTGGGAGAGAGCCTAGCCAAAAACATTCAGTACTTC.

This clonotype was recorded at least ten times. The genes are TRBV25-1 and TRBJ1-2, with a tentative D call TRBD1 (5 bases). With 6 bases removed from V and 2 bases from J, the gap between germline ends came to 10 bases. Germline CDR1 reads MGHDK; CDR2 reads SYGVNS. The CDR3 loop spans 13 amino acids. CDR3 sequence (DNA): TGTGCCAGCAGGACAGAGACCAACTATGGCTACACCTTC. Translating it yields CASRTETNYGYTF.

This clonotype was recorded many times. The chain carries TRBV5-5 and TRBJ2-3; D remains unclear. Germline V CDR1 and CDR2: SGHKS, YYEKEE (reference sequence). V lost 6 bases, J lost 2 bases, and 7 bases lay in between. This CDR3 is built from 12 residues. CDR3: CASTRDTDTQYF. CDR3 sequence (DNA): TGTGCCAGCACCAGAGACACAGATACGCAGTATTTT.

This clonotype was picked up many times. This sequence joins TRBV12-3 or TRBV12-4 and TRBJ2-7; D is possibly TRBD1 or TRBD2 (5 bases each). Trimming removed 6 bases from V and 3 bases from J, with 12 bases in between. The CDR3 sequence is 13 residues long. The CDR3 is CASSPGRFYEQYF. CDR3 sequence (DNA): TGTGCCAGCAGCCCGGGACGGTTCTACGAGCAGTACTTC.